This T cell receptor (beta chain) was found in a study of T-cell reconstitution after alpha-beta-depleted transplantation in children. Study observations and caveats: Alpha-beta T cells present about two months after transplant were reported to originate from several hundred expanded graft clones. Newly made T cells mostly supplied T-cell counts and diversity one year after transplant.

This clonotype appeared a few times. Its antigen is undetermined. Unique molecular identifiers were incorporated when the TCRbeta library was constructed. TCRdb fed the PCR reads into MiXCR, producing one record per CDR3 protein. This sample carries around 300,000 distinct CDR3 sequences, about a quarter of them seen once, and the ten largest clones take approximately 11%. The V gene's germline CDR1 is SGHRS and CDR2 YFSETQ. CDR3 size: 17 residues. The ends were cut back, 0 bases at V and 2 bases at J, with 18 bases in the middle. The sequence came from a male patient aged 10 to 17 who had a stem cell transplant for acute lymphoblastic leukemia, so the T cells may come from the graft donor. Specimen: PBMCs, mostly from graft donor cells, collected 180 days after TCRalphabeta/CD19-depleted stem cell transplant. The genes are TRBV5-1 and TRBJ2-7; D is ambiguous. The CDR3 reads CASSLGAQGPRTYEQYF. DNA of the CDR3: TGCGCCAGCAGCTTGGGGGCCCAAGGACCGAGGACCTACGAGCAGTACTTC.